This T cell receptor (beta chain) was found in a study of CD8+CD57+ T cells in acquired aplastic anemia. In this sample, this clonotype turned up many times. Deletions cut 6 bases from V and 2 bases from J, with 16 bases between. The CDR3 extends over 14 amino acids. Germline loops: CDR1 DFQATT, CDR2 SNEGSKA (reference sequence). The authors sequenced patients whose flow cytometry had shown CD8+CD57+ cell expansion. Genomic DNA templated the TCR beta VDJ and CDR3 profiling. TCRdb re-analysed the reads in MiXCR, keeping a single row per CDR3 protein. The sample comprises about half a million distinct CDR3 sequences, roughly 34% of which are singletons, and 0.82% rests with the top ten.

This rearrangement joins TRBV20-1 to TRBJ1-2; perhaps TRBD1 as D (6 bases). The sample was sorted CD4+, CD8+, or CD8+CD57+ T cells (not recorded which) from PBMCs. The TCR comes from a human donor with aplastic anemia. DNA for the CDR3: TGCAGTGCCCCCTTCGGAGGGGGGAACTATGGCTACACCTTC. As protein: CSAPFGGGNYGYTF.